Detailed here is one T cell receptor (beta chain). The length of the CDR3 is 13 residues. V lost 1 base and J lost 6, with 6 bases in between. Per the germline V gene, CDR1 is LGHNA and CDR2 is YSLEER. Original methodology: Reference gene primers were amplified, and this amplification served to estimate nucleated cell counts. The data were produced by immunoSEQ multiplex PCR, yet TCRdb's version contains in-frame clones alone and is incomplete. Clone size and V and J calls were adopted from that table, with D and trimming inferred from the DNA. This table holds under 95,000 clones, just over 85% found once. This record belongs to a study of blood T cell repertoires in COVID-19.

The sequence was collected from a human donor in a cohort sampled during active COVID-19. This chain joins TRBV4-3 and TRBJ2-2; no clear D gene. The specimen was peripheral blood. CDR3 residues: CASSQGLAGELFF. The CDR3 DNA follows: TGCGCCAGCAGCCAAGGTTTAGCCGGGGAGCTGTTTTTT.